The clone carrying this T cell receptor (beta chain) was observed a handful of times. 13 Jbeta primers and 60 Vbeta primers were used for the PCR. The data were produced by immunoSEQ multiplex PCR, yet TCRdb's version contains in-frame clones alone and is incomplete. Of 150,000 to 200,000 clones detected, approximately 80% appear once; the ten largest clones hold 8.5%. These data come from a study of cytomegalovirus exposure and HLA in healthy donors. This TCR was sampled from a male donor in good health and CMV-seropositive. The sample taken for sequencing was PBMCs.

Here the CDR3 reads CASSYRLAGNLLYNEQFF. The CDR3, as DNA: TGTGCCAGTAGTTACCGACTAGCGGGGAACTTACTTTACAATGAGCAGTTCTTC. V usage is TRBV19 and J usage is TRBJ2-1; the match to TRBD2 covers 11 bases. V gave up 5 bases and J gave up 4 bases; unmatched junction bases: 13. Germline CDR1 reads LNHDA; CDR2 reads SQIVND (reference sequence). This CDR3 has 18 amino acids.